There are many counts of the clone carrying this T cell receptor beta chain. As yet, its antigen is unknown. Trimming cost V 0 bases and J 1 base; bases outside gene matches: 3. The CDR3 length is 16 residues. Germline values: CDR1 ENHRY, CDR2 SYGVKD. The sample comes from a study of CD8 T cells in ankylosing spondylitis. TCRdb itself ran the 5' RACE reads through MiXCR, one entry per CDR3 protein. The table lists fewer than 400,000 distinct CDR3 sequences, 6.5% to 10% of them singletons, with less than 15% in the top ten. Study-level results: Made up of about eight highly homologous variants, a TCR beta motif appeared characteristic of ankylosing spondylitis blood.

The chain links TRBV10-3 to TRBJ2-7, with 10 bases fitting TRBD1. Sequenced input: blood, either unsorted or a sorted T cell fraction (not recorded which). The clonotype was recovered from a male donor with ankylosing spondylitis. This chain's CDR3 is CAISESKGQGSYEQYF. The CDR3 DNA is TGTGCCATCAGTGAGTCGAAGGGACAGGGGTCCTACGAGCAGTACTTC.